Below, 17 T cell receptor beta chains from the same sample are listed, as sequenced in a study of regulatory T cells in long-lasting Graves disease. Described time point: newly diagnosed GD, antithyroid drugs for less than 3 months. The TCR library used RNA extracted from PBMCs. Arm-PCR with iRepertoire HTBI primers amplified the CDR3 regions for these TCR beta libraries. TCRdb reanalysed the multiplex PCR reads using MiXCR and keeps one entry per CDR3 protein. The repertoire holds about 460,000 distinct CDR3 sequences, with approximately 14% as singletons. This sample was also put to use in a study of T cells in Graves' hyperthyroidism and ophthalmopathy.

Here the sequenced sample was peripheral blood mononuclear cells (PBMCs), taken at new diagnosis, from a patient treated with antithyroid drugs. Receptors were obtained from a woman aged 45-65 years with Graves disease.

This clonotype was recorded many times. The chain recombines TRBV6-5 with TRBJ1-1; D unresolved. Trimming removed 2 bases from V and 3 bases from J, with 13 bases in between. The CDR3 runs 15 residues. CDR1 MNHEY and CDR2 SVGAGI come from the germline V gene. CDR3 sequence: CASSYGRAGDTEAFF. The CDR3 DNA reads TGTGCCAGCAGTTACGGGAGGGCCGGGGACACTGAAGCTTTCTTT.

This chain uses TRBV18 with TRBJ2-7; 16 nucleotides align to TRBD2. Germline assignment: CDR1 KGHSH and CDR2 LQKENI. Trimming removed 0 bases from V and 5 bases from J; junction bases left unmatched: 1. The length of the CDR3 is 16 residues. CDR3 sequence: CASSPPGLAGGNEQYF. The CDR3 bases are TGTGCCAGCTCACCACCGGGACTAGCGGGAGGGAACGAGCAGTACTTC.

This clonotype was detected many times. The CDR3 DNA sequence: TGTGCCAGCAGCCAGCTAGCGGGAGGCGAGACCGGGGAGCTGTTTTTT. It yields the protein CASSQLAGGETGELFF. The chain is built from TRBV7-2 and TRBJ2-2; 11 positions match TRBD2. CDR3 length: 16 amino acids. V lost 5 bases, J lost 5 bases, and 7 bases stayed unmatched. Germline V gene data show CDR1 as SGHTA and CDR2 as FQGNSA.

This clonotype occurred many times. The CDR3: CASILDVQGNEQFF. Here the CDR3 DNA reads TGTGCCAGCATCCTTGATGTGCAGGGCAATGAGCAGTTCTTC. The chain has TRBV7-9 and TRBJ2-1, with D perhaps TRBD1 (5 bases). CDR3 length equals 14 residues. Trimming left V 7 bases short and J 6 bases short, with 16 bases between. The germline CDR1 and CDR2 sequences are SEHNR and FQNEAQ (reference sequence).

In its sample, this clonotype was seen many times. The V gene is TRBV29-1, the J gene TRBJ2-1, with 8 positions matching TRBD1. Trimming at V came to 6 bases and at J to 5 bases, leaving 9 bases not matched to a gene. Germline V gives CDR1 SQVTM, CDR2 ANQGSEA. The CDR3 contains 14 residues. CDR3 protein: CSVLGQDEHNEQFF. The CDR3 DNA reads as TGCAGCGTATTGGGACAGGACGAACACAATGAGCAGTTCTTC.

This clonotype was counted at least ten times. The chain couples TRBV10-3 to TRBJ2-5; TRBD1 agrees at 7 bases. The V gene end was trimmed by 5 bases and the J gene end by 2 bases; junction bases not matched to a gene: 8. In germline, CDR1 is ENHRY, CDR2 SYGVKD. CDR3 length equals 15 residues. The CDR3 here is CAISQSPTGQETQYF. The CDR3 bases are TGTGCCATCAGTCAATCCCCGACAGGGCAAGAGACCCAGTACTTC.

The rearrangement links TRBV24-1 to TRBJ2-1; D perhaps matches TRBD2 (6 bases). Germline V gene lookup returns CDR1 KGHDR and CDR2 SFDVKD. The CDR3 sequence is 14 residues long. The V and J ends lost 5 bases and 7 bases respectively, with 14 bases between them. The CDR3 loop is CATSVSGLTNEQFF. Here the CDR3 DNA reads TGTGCCACCAGTGTTTCGGGACTTACAAATGAGCAGTTCTTC.

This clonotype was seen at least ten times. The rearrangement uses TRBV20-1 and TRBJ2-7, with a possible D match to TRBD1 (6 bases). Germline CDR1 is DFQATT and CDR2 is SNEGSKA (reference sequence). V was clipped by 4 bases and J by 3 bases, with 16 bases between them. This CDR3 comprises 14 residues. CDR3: CSATDRSTFYEQYF. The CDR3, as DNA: TGCAGTGCTACTGACAGGTCCACCTTCTACGAGCAGTACTTC.

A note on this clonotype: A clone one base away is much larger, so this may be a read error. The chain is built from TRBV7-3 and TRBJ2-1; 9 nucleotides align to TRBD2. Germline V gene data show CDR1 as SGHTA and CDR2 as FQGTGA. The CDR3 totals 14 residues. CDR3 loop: CASSLMGTSNEQSF. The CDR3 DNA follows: TGTGCCAGCAGCTTAATGGGGACTAGCAATGAGCAGTCCTTC.

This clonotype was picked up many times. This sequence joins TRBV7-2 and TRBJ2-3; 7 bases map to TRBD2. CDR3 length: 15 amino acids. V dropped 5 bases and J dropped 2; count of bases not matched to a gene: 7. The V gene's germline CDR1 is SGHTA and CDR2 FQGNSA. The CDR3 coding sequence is TGTGCCAGCAGCGATGGACTAGGCCCCACAGATACGCAGTATTTT. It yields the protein CASSDGLGPTDTQYF.

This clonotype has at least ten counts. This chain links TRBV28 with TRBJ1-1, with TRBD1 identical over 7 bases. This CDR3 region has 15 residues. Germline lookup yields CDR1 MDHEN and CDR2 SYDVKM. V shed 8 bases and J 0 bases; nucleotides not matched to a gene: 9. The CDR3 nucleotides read TGTGCCAGCGCTCCAGGGGGGCCGCTGAACACTGAAGCTTTCTTT. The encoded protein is CASAPGGPLNTEAFF.

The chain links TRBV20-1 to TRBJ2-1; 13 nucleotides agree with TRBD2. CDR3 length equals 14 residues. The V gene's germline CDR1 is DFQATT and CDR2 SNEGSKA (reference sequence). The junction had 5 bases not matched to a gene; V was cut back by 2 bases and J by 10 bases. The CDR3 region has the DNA TGCAGTGCTAGACCGGGACTAGCGGGATACGAGCAGTTCTTC. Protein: CSARPGLAGYEQFF.

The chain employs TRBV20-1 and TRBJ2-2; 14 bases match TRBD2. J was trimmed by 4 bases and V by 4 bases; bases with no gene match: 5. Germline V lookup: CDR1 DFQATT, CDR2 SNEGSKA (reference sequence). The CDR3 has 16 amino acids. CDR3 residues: CSAKGLAGGGTGELFF. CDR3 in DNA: TGCAGTGCTAAAGGACTAGCGGGAGGAGGCACCGGGGAGCTGTTTTTT.

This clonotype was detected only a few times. As DNA, the CDR3 is TGTGCCAGCAGCCTAGCGACACGACTCTACAATGAGCAGTTCTTC. Encoded protein: CASSLATRLYNEQFF. The chain joins TRBV5-4 to TRBJ2-1; possible D gene TRBD2, 6 bases. V lost 4 bases and J 3 bases, leaving 14 bases between the germline ends. Germline V CDR1 and CDR2: SGHNT, YYREEE (reference sequence). CDR3 length equals 15 residues.

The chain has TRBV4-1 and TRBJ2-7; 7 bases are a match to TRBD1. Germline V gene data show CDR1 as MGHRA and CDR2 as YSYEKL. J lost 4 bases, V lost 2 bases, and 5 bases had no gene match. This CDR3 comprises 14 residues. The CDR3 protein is CASSQTGTEYEQYF. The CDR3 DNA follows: TGCGCCAGCAGCCAAACCGGGACAGAATACGAGCAGTACTTC.

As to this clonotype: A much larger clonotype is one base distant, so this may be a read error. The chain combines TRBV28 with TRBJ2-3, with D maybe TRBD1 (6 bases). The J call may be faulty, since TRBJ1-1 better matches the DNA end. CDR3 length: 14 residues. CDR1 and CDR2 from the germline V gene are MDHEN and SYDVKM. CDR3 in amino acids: CASSPTGHQSRAFF. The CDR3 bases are TGTGCCAGCAGTCCTACGGGACACCAGTCGCGAGCTTTCTTT.

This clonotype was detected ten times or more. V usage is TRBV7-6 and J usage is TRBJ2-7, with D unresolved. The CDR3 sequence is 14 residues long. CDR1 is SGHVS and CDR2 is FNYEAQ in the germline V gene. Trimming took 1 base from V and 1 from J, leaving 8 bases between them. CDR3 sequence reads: CASSLVEQSYEQYF. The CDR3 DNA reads TGTGCCAGCAGCTTAGTGGAGCAGTCCTACGAGCAGTACTTC.